The 29 T cell receptor beta chains listed next were all sequenced from one sample in a study of T cell responses to AZD1222 COVID-19 vaccine. Here immunoSEQ multiplex PCR was the method, and the copy in TCRdb shows in-frame clones only, minus some. The sample holds 150,000 to 200,000 clones, 90% to 95% seen once. The input for sequencing was peripheral blood, taken 28 days after the second AZD1222 dose. All receptors derive from an adult who received the AZD1222 COVID-19 vaccine.

The V and J genes are TRBV7-9 and TRBJ1-2, with a tentative D call TRBD1 (6 bases). The CDR3 spans 18 residues. Germline V gene data show CDR1 as SEHNR and CDR2 as FQNEAQ (reference sequence). The germline V and J ends were trimmed by 5 bases and 0 bases, with 22 bases remaining between them. Written as DNA, the CDR3 is TGTGCCAGCAGCCCCACGAGGGGGGCCAGGGGAACTAACTATGGCTACACCTTC. Its translation is CASSPTRGARGTNYGYTF.

V and J are TRBV21-1 and TRBJ2-1; TRBD2 is taken as the D call from the table, unchecked against the DNA. TRBV21-1 is labeled a pseudogene. CDR3 size: 16 residues. The CDR3 DNA sequence: TGTGCCAGCACTGACTCTGGACTACTCTCCTACAATGAGCAGTTCTTC. Protein: CASTDSGLLSYNEQFF.

The CDR3 nucleotides read TGTGCCAGCAGTTTCTTAATGAACACTGAAGCTTTCTTT. It translates to CASSFLMNTEAFF. The V gene is TRBV28, the J gene TRBJ1-1; D ambiguous. Trimming took off 3 bases at V and 0 bases at J, with 5 bases between the two ends. CDR1 MDHEN and CDR2 SYDVKM come from the germline V gene. This CDR3 spans 13 amino acids.

This chain links TRBV10-3 with TRBJ1-4, with TRBD1 matching over 9 bases. CDR1 and CDR2 from the germline V gene are ENHRY and SYGVKD. The V segment lost 10 bases and the J segment 3 bases; nucleotides outside the gene matches: 15. The CDR3 spans 17 residues. DNA for the CDR3: TGTGCCACCGGTGGTTATAGGGGACAGGGTGCTAATGAAAAACTGTTTTTT. It specifies CATGGYRGQGANEKLFF.

The V call is TRBV27, the J call TRBJ2-7; TRBD2 is a possible D gene (5 bases). CDR1 MNHEY and CDR2 SMNVEV come from the germline V gene (reference sequence). The CDR3 consists of 15 residues. Trimming removed 2 bases at V and 10 bases at J, with 21 bases between. The CDR3 protein is CASSLTPRGRKDQYF. The CDR3 bases are TGTGCCAGCAGTTTAACCCCCCGAGGGAGAAAAGATCAGTACTTC.

Only one count was recorded for this clone. V is TRBV5-8 and J is TRBJ1-1; D uncertain. Germline V CDR1 and CDR2: SGHTS, YDEGEE. The CDR3 runs 15 residues. Deletions cut 2 bases from V and 0 bases from J, with 11 bases between. Written as DNA, the CDR3 is TGTGCCAGCAGCTTCCTAGAGAGAATGAACACTGAAGCTTTCTTT. This codes for CASSFLERMNTEAFF.

The chain employs TRBV6-6 and TRBJ2-4; a possible D gene is TRBD1 (6 bases). This CDR3 is built from 13 residues. Germline assignment: CDR1 MNHNY and CDR2 SVGAGI (reference sequence). Trimming left V 5 bases short and J 5 bases short, with 10 bases between. The CDR3 DNA reads as TGTGCCAGCAGTAAACGGACAGAAAACATTCAGTACTTC. Translating it yields CASSKRTENIQYF.

The chain joins TRBV5-4 to TRBJ1-5; no firm D call. The germline V gene encodes CDR1 SGHNT and CDR2 YYREEE (reference sequence). The CDR3 has 14 amino acids. Between the trimmed V and J ends, which lost 3 bases and 1 base, there was a span of 8 bases. CDR3 loop: CASSSLGSNQPQHF. In DNA, the CDR3 is TGTGCCAGCAGCTCCCTGGGGAGCAATCAGCCCCAGCATTTT.

The chain has TRBV4-1 and TRBJ1-4; the D gene is possibly TRBD1 (5 bases). The CDR3 loop spans 15 amino acids. In germline, CDR1 is MGHRA, CDR2 YSYEKL. Trimming took 3 bases from V and 8 from J, leaving 16 bases between them. In nucleotides, the CDR3 is TGCGCCAGCAGCCATTTTCTGGGGACGGGGGAAAAACTGTTTTTT. Translation: CASSHFLGTGEKLFF.

The rearrangement joins TRBV25-1 to TRBJ1-6; perhaps TRBD1 as D (6 bases). CDR1 and CDR2 from the germline V gene are MGHDK and SYGVNS. Deletions cut 5 bases from V and 8 bases from J, with 16 bases between. This CDR3 is 15 amino acids long. The CDR3 loop is CASSLSQGWDSPLHF. The CDR3 coding sequence is TGTGCCAGCAGTCTCTCCCAGGGGTGGGATTCACCCCTCCACTTT. The complete variable domain, with remaining parts taken from reference TRBV25-1 and TRBJ1-6, reads EADIYQTPRYLVIGTGKKITLECSQTMGHDKMYWYQQDPGMELHLIHYSYGVNSTEKGDLSSESTVSRIRTEHFPLTLESARPSHTSQYLCASSLSQGWDSPLHFGNGTRLTVT.

V gene TRBV19 combines with J gene TRBJ1-5, with TRBD1 matching 9 bases. The germline V gene has CDR1 LNHDA and CDR2 SQIVND (reference sequence). CDR3 length: 16 amino acids. Unmatched junction bases numbered 9, after V lost 4 bases and J lost 5 bases. The DNA for the CDR3 is TGTGCCAGTAGTAGCCTTCCCCGGGACAGGGATCAGCCCCAGCATTTT. It encodes CASSSLPRDRDQPQHF.

V and J are TRBV11-2 and TRBJ2-2; 13 positions agree with TRBD2. CDR3 length equals 15 residues. Germline V gene sequence: CDR1 SGHAT, CDR2 FQNNGV. Germline trimming cut 4 bases from V and 11 bases from J; bases unmatched to any gene: 7. The CDR3 is CASSWRTSGRVELFF. CDR3 DNA: TGTGCCAGCAGCTGGCGGACTAGCGGGAGAGTAGAGCTGTTTTTT.

The chain recombines TRBV28 with TRBJ2-7; 9 bases match TRBD1. The CDR3 totals 18 residues. The V segment lost 4 bases and the J segment 1 base; nucleotides outside the gene matches: 14. The germline gives CDR1 MDHEN, CDR2 SYDVKM. CDR3 residues: CASSSPGQGFPGSYEQYF. The CDR3 DNA sequence: TGTGCCAGCAGTTCTCCGGGACAGGGCTTCCCGGGGTCCTACGAGCAGTACTTC.

V gene TRBV28 combines with J gene TRBJ1-4, with D possibly matching TRBD1 (5 bases). The V end lost 3 bases, the J end lost 6 bases, and 20 bases lay between the germline ends. Germline V gene lookup returns CDR1 MDHEN and CDR2 SYDVKM. The CDR3 is 17 residues long. This chain's CDR3 is CASSFRSIRGVDEKLFF. CDR3 nucleotides: TGTGCCAGCAGTTTTCGGTCCATCCGGGGGGTGGATGAAAAACTGTTTTTT. The full variable domain, completed using reference TRBV28 and TRBJ1-4, is DVKVTQSSRYLVKRTGEKVFLECVQDMDHENMFWYRQDPGLGLRLIYFSYDVKMKEKGDIPEGYSVSREKKERFSLILESASTNQTSMYLCASSFRSIRGVDEKLFFGSGTQLSVL.

This chain uses TRBV19 with TRBJ1-5; D possibly corresponds to TRBD1 (5 bases). The CDR3 covers 19 residues. CDR1 is LNHDA and CDR2 is SQIVND in the germline V gene (reference sequence). The V gene lost 7 bases and the J gene lost 2 bases, with 27 bases spanning the gap. In DNA form, the CDR3 reads TGTGCCAGTACCCCAGTGGATCCCAGGGCAGCGGGGGGCAATCAGCCCCAGCATTTT. This sequence encodes CASTPVDPRAAGGNQPQHF.

The J gene is TRBJ1-6, the V gene TRBV7-2; D is possibly TRBD1 (6 bases). The CDR3 runs to 16 residues. CDR1 is SGHTA and CDR2 is FQGNSA in the germline V gene. V lost 3 bases and J lost 6, with 15 bases in between. The CDR3 bases are TGTGCCAGCAGCTTGGCGTCCGGGACACCTAATTCACCCCTCCACTTT. Its translation: CASSLASGTPNSPLHF.

V usage is TRBV11-2 and J usage is TRBJ2-7, with TRBD2 matching over 11 bases. Germline CDR1 reads SGHAT; CDR2 reads FQNNGV. V was clipped by 1 base and J by 4 bases; unmatched bases: 6. The CDR3 extends over 16 amino acids. The CDR3: CASSLVITSGSYEQYF. CDR3 in DNA: TGTGCCAGCAGCTTAGTAATCACTAGCGGGAGTTACGAGCAGTACTTC.

The genes are TRBV29-1 and TRBJ2-1, with D perhaps matching TRBD1 or TRBD2 (5 bases each). V lost 3 bases, J lost 0 bases, and 27 bases lay in between. This CDR3 contains 20 residues. Germline V CDR1 and CDR2: SQVTM, ANQGSEA. In DNA, the CDR3 is TGCAGCGTTGAGCTACCTTGGGGGACGGCGGGTCTAAGCTCCTACAATGAGCAGTTCTTC. It translates to CSVELPWGTAGLSSYNEQFF.

This clone was seen a single time. The CDR3 coding sequence is TGTGCCAGCTCACCTAATGTGGACAGCTCTGGAAACACCATATATTTT. This encodes CASSPNVDSSGNTIYF. This sequence joins TRBV18 and TRBJ1-3; the D gene is possibly TRBD1 (6 bases). Germline assignment: CDR1 KGHSH and CDR2 LQKENI. The CDR3 is made up of 16 amino acids. V gave up 3 bases and J gave up 0 bases, with 12 bases separating them.

This chain connects TRBV9 to TRBJ1-2; 7 bases match TRBD1. Germline CDR1 is SGDLS and CDR2 is YYNGEE. J lost 7 bases, V lost 0 bases, and 3 bases had no gene match. The CDR3 totals 13 residues. As DNA, the CDR3 is TGTGCCAGCAGCGTAGGACAGGGCCTTGGCTACACCTTC. This codes for CASSVGQGLGYTF.

The chain combines TRBV4-3 with TRBJ2-7; 10 positions match TRBD2. Germline V gives CDR1 LGHNA, CDR2 YSLEER. V trimming: 0 bases; J trimming: 2 bases; junction bases outside the gene matches: 4. The CDR3 spans 16 residues. The CDR3 DNA sequence: TGCGCCAGCAGCCAAGATCGGACTAGCGGTCCCTACGAGCAGTACTTC. Residues: CASSQDRTSGPYEQYF.

The rearrangement links TRBV4-1 to TRBJ2-2; D possibly corresponds to TRBD1 (6 bases). The CDR3 totals 17 residues. CDR1 and CDR2 (germline): MGHRA, YSYEKL. The V gene lost 0 bases and the J gene lost 1 base, with 12 bases spanning the gap. The CDR3 is CASSQDGQQLNTGELFF. The DNA of the CDR3 is TGCGCCAGCAGCCAAGATGGACAGCAGCTGAACACCGGGGAGCTGTTTTTT.

The V gene is TRBV6-5, the J gene TRBJ1-1, with 7 bases that match TRBD1. V shed 0 bases and J 11 bases; nucleotides not matched to a gene: 12. Germline V gives CDR1 MNHEY, CDR2 SVGAGI. The CDR3 loop spans 15 amino acids. The CDR3 region is CASSYSSGTVFNAFF. The CDR3 nucleotides read TGTGCCAGCAGTTACTCCTCCGGGACAGTTTTTAACGCTTTCTTT.

The gene calls are TRBV6-6 and TRBJ1-2; 9 positions match TRBD1. This CDR3 is built from 16 residues. Germline CDR1 MNHNY, CDR2 SVGAGI (reference sequence). Germline trimming cut 4 bases from V and 1 base from J; bases unmatched to any gene: 7. CDR3 amino acids: CASSSGTGRSNYGYTF. The CDR3 coding sequence is TGTGCCAGCAGTTCCGGGACAGGGAGGAGTAACTATGGCTACACCTTC.

The chain carries TRBV3-1 (or the pseudogene TRBV3-2) and TRBJ1-2; the D gene is possibly TRBD1 (5 bases). CDR1 is LGHDT, CDR2 YNNKEL, per germline (reference sequence). Trimming removed 4 bases from V and 2 bases from J, with 11 bases in between. The length of the CDR3 is 14 residues. CDR3 region: CASSPQGVNYGYTF. The CDR3 DNA is TGTGCCAGCAGCCCGCAAGGGGTAAACTATGGCTACACCTTC.

This clone was detected once. The gene calls are TRBV7-9 and TRBJ2-1; TRBD2 aligns across 8 bases. The CDR3 length is 14 residues. After removal of 3 bases from V and 6 bases from J, the junction contained 4 bases not matched to a gene. In germline, CDR1 is SEHNR, CDR2 FQNEAQ (reference sequence). The CDR3 DNA is TGTGCCAGCAGCTTTGCGGGAGGCCCCAATGAGCAGTTCTTC. The encoded protein is CASSFAGGPNEQFF.

The chain uses TRBV24-1 and TRBJ2-1; D tentatively reads TRBD1 or TRBD2 (6 bases each). Trimming left V 4 bases short and J 12 bases short, with 18 bases between. Germline CDR1 is KGHDR and CDR2 is SFDVKD. This CDR3 spans 14 amino acids. The CDR3 sequence is CATSDPGGPQGQFF. The CDR3 nucleotides are TGTGCCACCAGTGACCCTGGAGGGCCACAGGGGCAGTTCTTC.

J is TRBJ2-1 and V is TRBV7-7; D gene unclear. V gave up 5 bases and J gave up 4 bases, with 15 bases separating them. This CDR3 is 15 amino acids long. CDR1 SSHAT and CDR2 FNYEAQ come from the germline V gene (reference sequence). The CDR3 DNA reads as TGTGCCAGCAGCCCCGTCTTCGGTCCTTACAATGAGCAGTTCTTC. It codes for CASSPVFGPYNEQFF. Combining the CDR3 with reference TRBV7-7 and TRBJ2-1 gives the whole variable domain GAGVSQSPRYKVTKRGQDVTLRCDPISSHATLYWYQQALGQGPEFLTYFNYEAQPDKSGLPSDRFSAERPEGSISTLTIQRTEQRDSAMYRCASSPVFGPYNEQFFGPGTRLTVL.

The chain employs TRBV7-8 and TRBJ1-2; possibly TRBD1 for D (6 bases). Per germline, CDR1 SGHVS and CDR2 FQNEAQ. The V end lost 5 bases, the J end lost 4 bases, and 17 bases lay between the germline ends. This CDR3 spans 15 amino acids. In nucleotides, the CDR3 is TGTGCCAGCAGCCCCCTCGTCCAGGGGACCTATGGCTACACCTTC. Its translation is CASSPLVQGTYGYTF.